Below, 18 T cell receptor beta chains from the same sample are listed, as sequenced in a study of blood T cell repertoires in COVID-19 (dated by TCRdb to 2018 to 2021). The receptor library was made with the immunoSEQ multiplex PCR assay. The table was pulled from immuneACCESS by TCRdb, which kept in-frame rearrangements only. Such tables lose some clones; where checked, under half of the loss comes from unresolved V genes, and the rest has no known cause. In this sample the table shows 200,000 to 250,000 clones, approximately 84% of which occur a single time. The ten largest clonotypes hold 7.6% of the sample. Sample: peripheral blood. These receptors were collected from a woman aged 45-65 years with active or convalescent COVID-19.

This clone appeared once. This chain links TRBV11-3 with TRBJ2-2; a possible D gene is TRBD1 (5 bases). CDR3 size: 15 residues. The V gene lost 1 base and the J gene lost 6 bases, with 12 bases spanning the gap. In germline, CDR1 is SGHNT, CDR2 YENEEA. The CDR3 nucleotides are TGTGCCAGCAGCTTAGGGGGCCAGGGTGCCGGGGAGCTGTTTTTT. Protein: CASSLGGQGAGELFF.

The gene calls are TRBV3-1 (or the pseudogene TRBV3-2) and TRBJ2-7; D gene unclear. Germline V CDR1 and CDR2: LGHDT, YNNKEL (reference sequence). The CDR3 runs 12 residues. Trimming shortened V by 3 bases and J by 4 bases, and 7 bases separated the two germline ends. The CDR3 loop reads CASSQTAYEQYF. In DNA, the CDR3 is TGTGCCAGCAGCCAGACTGCTTACGAGCAGTACTTC.

V gene TRBV2 combines with J gene TRBJ1-5, with 9 bases lining up with TRBD1. V was clipped by 4 bases and J by 9 bases; unmatched bases: 7. CDR1 and CDR2 (germline): SNHLY, FYNNEI. The length of the CDR3 is 14 residues. The CDR3, as DNA: TGTGCCAGCAGTGTGGACAGGGGCGTTTGGCCCCAGCATTTT. It yields the protein CASSVDRGVWPQHF.

CDR3 DNA sequence: TGTGCCACCGAGCACGGACAGGGGGCGAATGAGCAGTTCTTC. The encoded protein is CATEHGQGANEQFF. The chain employs TRBV6-6 and TRBJ2-1, with 11 bases aligning to TRBD1. The trim removed 10 bases at V and 7 bases at J, leaving 9 bases unmatched. Germline V gives CDR1 MNHNY, CDR2 SVGAGI (reference sequence). This CDR3 is 14 amino acids long.

V is TRBV6-5 and J is TRBJ1-2; D is possibly TRBD1 (5 bases). This CDR3 is built from 12 residues. Trimming shortened V by 10 bases and J by 5 bases, and 14 bases separated the two germline ends. The V gene's germline CDR1 is MNHEY and CDR2 SVGAGI. The chain's CDR3 is CATFSRAYGYTF. The DNA of the CDR3 is TGTGCCACCTTCAGCAGGGCTTATGGCTACACCTTC.

The chain recombines TRBV28 with TRBJ1-2; 8 bases line up with TRBD1. This CDR3 spans 13 amino acids. V lost 4 bases and J lost 6; bases outside the gene matches: 4. Germline values: CDR1 MDHEN, CDR2 SYDVKM. The CDR3 is CASSSTDRDGYTF. The DNA for the CDR3 is TGTGCCAGCAGTTCTACGGACAGGGATGGCTACACCTTC.

This chain joins TRBV4-1 and TRBJ2-1, with D possibly TRBD2 on 6 matching bases. V was clipped by 0 bases and J by 4 bases, with 13 bases between them. Per the germline V gene, CDR1 is MGHRA and CDR2 is YSYEKL. CDR3 length: 16 residues. CDR3 nucleotide sequence: TGCGCCAGCAGCCAAGATGGGCCCGGGAGATACAATGAGCAGTTCTTC. Encoded protein: CASSQDGPGRYNEQFF.

The chain recombines TRBV5-1 with TRBJ1-2, with 12 bases aligning to TRBD1. Germline V gene sequence: CDR1 SGHRS, CDR2 YFSETQ. V lost 4 bases and J lost 7; bases outside the gene matches: 5. The CDR3 extends over 14 amino acids. The CDR3 DNA follows: TGCGCCAGCAGCGCCGGGACAGGGGGCTCTGGCTACACCTTC. It specifies CASSAGTGGSGYTF. Supplemented by reference TRBV5-1 and TRBJ1-2, the full variable domain reads KAGVTQTPRYLIKTRGQQVTLSCSPISGHRSVSWYQQTPGQGLQFLFEYFSETQRNKGNFPGRFSGRQFSNSRSEMNVSTLELGDSALYLCASSAGTGGSGYTFGSGTRLTVV.

The gene calls are TRBV7-2 and TRBJ2-1; 7 bases match TRBD2. Per the germline V gene, CDR1 is SGHTA and CDR2 is FQGNSA. V lost 3 bases to trimming and J lost 7 bases; unmatched junction nucleotides: 12. The CDR3 is 16 amino acids. The CDR3 loop is CASSFPKSGARNEQFF. The CDR3, as DNA: TGTGCCAGCAGCTTCCCGAAAAGCGGGGCCCGGAATGAGCAGTTCTTC.

The rearrangement links TRBV27 to TRBJ2-1; TRBD1 agrees at 9 bases. This CDR3 has 16 residues. The V segment lost 5 bases and the J segment 7 bases; nucleotides outside the gene matches: 12. Germline V lookup: CDR1 MNHEY, CDR2 SMNVEV (reference sequence). CDR3 in amino acids: CASSNRGLTRLNEQFF. CDR3 coding DNA: TGTGCCAGCAGTAACAGGGGGCTGACCCGTCTGAATGAGCAGTTCTTC.

The gene calls are TRBV6-1 and TRBJ2-1; 8 bases fit TRBD2. Trimming took 0 bases from V and 4 from J; bases not matched to a gene: 5. The CDR3 spans 16 residues. CDR1 and CDR2 (germline): MNHNS, SASEGT. CDR3 DNA: TGTGCCAGCAGTGAAGCGCGGGGGGCGTTGTACAATGAGCAGTTCTTC. Its protein product is CASSEARGALYNEQFF.

The chain combines TRBV28 with TRBJ1-1; 7 bases map to TRBD1. V gave up 4 bases and J gave up 5 bases; unmatched junction bases: 7. The germline CDR1 and CDR2 sequences are MDHEN and SYDVKM. This CDR3 region has 14 residues. The CDR3 DNA sequence: TGTGCCAGCAGTTCACAGGGGAGAAGGACTGAAGCTTTCTTT. Amino acids: CASSSQGRRTEAFF.

The chain links TRBV25-1 to TRBJ1-1, with a possible D match to TRBD1 (6 bases). CDR3 length equals 14 residues. V lost 3 bases to trimming and J lost 0 bases, with 8 bases between them. From germline, CDR1 is MGHDK and CDR2 SYGVNS. The CDR3 here is CASSDTGLNTEAFF. The CDR3 DNA reads TGTGCCAGCAGTGATACAGGGTTGAACACTGAAGCTTTCTTT.

The rearrangement joins TRBV2 to TRBJ1-4, with 8 bases matching TRBD1. The germline gives CDR1 SNHLY, CDR2 FYNNEI. The CDR3 consists of 15 residues. V gave up 6 bases and J gave up 4 bases; unmatched junction bases: 7. CDR3 nucleotide sequence: TGTGCCAGCAGACCCGGGACAGGCGGTAATGAAAAACTGTTTTTT. It encodes CASRPGTGGNEKLFF.

The chain recombines TRBV6-5 with TRBJ2-2, with 13 bases fitting TRBD2. CDR3 size: 15 residues. The V gene's germline CDR1 is MNHEY and CDR2 SVGAGI. V dropped 5 bases and J dropped 4; count of bases not matched to a gene: 1. The CDR3 spells CASSRTSGSTGELFF. In DNA form, the CDR3 reads TGTGCCAGCAGTCGGACTAGCGGGAGCACCGGGGAGCTGTTTTTT.

The V and J genes are TRBV21-1 and TRBJ1-4. TRBV21-1 is a known pseudogene. The CDR3 length is 15 residues. The CDR3 nucleotides read TGTGCCAGCAGCATTTTGAGGGCTACTAATGAAAAACTGTTTTTT. It is translated as CASSILRATNEKLFF.

The chain uses TRBV18 and TRBJ1-4; D call uncertain. The CDR3 spans 16 residues. Germline CDR1 reads KGHSH; CDR2 reads LQKENI. The V end lost 4 bases, the J end lost 4 bases, and 16 bases lay between the germline ends. The CDR3 region has the DNA TGTGCCAGCTCACTTTTCCGCAACCGGGATAATGAAAAACTGTTTTTT. It translates to CASSLFRNRDNEKLFF.

This chain links TRBV7-7 with TRBJ2-2, with 7 bases identical to TRBD2. Unmatched junction bases numbered 1, after V lost 4 bases and J lost 5 bases. The CDR3 is 13 amino acids. Germline lookup yields CDR1 SSHAT and CDR2 FNYEAQ (reference sequence). CDR3 sequence (DNA): TGTGCCAGCAGCTCCGGGGGGACCGGGGAGCTGTTTTTT. Translation: CASSSGGTGELFF.